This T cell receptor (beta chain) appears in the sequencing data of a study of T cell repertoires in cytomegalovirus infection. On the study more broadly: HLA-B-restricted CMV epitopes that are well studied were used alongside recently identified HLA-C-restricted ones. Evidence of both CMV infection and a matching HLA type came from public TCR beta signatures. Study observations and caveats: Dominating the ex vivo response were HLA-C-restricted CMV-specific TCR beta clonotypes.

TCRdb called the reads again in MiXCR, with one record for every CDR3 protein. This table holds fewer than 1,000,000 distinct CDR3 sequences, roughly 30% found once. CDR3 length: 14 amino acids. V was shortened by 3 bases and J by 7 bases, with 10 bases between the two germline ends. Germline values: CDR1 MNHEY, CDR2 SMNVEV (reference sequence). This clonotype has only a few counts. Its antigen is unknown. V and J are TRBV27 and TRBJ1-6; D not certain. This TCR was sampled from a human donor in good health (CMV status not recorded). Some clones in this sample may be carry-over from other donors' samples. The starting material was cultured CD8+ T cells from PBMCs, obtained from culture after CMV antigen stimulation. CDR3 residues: CASSFLLQNSPLHF. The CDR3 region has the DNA TGTGCCAGCAGTTTTCTTTTACAGAATTCACCCCTCCACTTT.